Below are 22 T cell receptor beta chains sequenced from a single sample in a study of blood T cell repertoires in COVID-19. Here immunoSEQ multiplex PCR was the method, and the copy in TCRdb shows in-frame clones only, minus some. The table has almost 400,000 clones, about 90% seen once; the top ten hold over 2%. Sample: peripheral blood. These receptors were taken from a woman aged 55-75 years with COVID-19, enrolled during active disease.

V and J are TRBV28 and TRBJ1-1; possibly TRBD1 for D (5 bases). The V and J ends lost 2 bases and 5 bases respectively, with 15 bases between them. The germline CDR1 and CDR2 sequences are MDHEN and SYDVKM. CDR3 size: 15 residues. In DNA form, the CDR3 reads TGTGCCAGCAGTTTAACTACTCAGGGAACGACTGAAGCTTTCTTT. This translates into CASSLTTQGTTEAFF.

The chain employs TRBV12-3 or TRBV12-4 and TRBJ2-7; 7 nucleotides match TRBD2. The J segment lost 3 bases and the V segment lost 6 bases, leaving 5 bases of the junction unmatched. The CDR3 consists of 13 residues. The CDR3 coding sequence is TGTGCCAGCAGACGAGGACTAGTCTACGAGCAGTACTTC. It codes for CASRRGLVYEQYF.

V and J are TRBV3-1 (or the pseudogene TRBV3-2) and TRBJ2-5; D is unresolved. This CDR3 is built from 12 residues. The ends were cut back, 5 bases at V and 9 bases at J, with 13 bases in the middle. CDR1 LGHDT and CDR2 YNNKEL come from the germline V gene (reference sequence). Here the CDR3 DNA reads TGTGCCAGCAGCGATAGACTCCCGCCCCAGTACTTC. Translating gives CASSDRLPPQYF.

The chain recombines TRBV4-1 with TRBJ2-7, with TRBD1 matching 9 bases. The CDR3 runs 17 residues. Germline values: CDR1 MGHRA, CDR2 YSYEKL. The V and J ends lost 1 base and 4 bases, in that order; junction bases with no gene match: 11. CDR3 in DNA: TGCGCCAGCAGCCAAGGCCATGGGACAGGGAGAGTGTACGAGCAGTACTTC. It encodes CASSQGHGTGRVYEQYF.

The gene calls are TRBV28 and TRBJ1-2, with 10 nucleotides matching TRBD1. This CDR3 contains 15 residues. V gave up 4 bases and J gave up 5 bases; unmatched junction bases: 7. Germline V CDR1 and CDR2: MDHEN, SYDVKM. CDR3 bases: TGTGCCAGCAGTTCCCGACAGGGGGCGCAGTATGGCTACACCTTC. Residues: CASSSRQGAQYGYTF.

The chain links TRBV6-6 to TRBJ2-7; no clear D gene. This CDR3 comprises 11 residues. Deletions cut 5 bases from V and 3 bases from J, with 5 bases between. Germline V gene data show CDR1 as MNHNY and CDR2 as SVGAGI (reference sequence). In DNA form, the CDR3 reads TGTGCCAGCAGTCCCTACTACGAGCAGTACTTC. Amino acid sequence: CASSPYYEQYF.

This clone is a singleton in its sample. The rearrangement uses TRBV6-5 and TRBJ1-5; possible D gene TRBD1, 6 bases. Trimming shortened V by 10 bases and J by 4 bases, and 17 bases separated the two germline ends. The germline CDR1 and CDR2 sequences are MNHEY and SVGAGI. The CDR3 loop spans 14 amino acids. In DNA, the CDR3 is TGTGCCACCATACCTCGGACAGTTAATCAGCCCCAGCATTTT. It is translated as CATIPRTVNQPQHF.

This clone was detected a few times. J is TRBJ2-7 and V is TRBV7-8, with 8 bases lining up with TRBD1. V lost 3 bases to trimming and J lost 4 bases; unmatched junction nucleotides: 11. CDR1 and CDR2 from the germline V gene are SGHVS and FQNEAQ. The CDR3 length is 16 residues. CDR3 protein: CASSFIGQGATYEQYF. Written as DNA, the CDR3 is TGTGCCAGCAGCTTCATAGGACAGGGAGCAACTTACGAGCAGTACTTC.

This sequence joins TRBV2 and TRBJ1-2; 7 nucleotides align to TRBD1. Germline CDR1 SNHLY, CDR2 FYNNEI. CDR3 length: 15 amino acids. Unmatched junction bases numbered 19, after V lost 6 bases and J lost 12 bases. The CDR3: CASSQYTGAFQEDTF. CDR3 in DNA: TGTGCCAGCAGCCAATATACAGGGGCGTTTCAGGAGGACACCTTC.

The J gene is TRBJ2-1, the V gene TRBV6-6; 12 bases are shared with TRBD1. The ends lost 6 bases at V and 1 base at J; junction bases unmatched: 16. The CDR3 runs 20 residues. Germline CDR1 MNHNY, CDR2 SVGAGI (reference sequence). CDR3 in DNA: TGTGCCAGCAGCCTCCGGGACAGGGGGCCAGGATGGAGTTCCTACAATGAGCAGTTCTTC. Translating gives CASSLRDRGPGWSSYNEQFF.

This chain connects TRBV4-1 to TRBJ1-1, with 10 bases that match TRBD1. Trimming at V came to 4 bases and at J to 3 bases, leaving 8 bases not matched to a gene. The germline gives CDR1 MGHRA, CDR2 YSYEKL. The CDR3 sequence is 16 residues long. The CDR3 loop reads CASSRPRTGGYTEAFF. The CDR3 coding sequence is TGCGCCAGCAGCCGACCTAGGACAGGGGGGTACACTGAAGCTTTCTTT.

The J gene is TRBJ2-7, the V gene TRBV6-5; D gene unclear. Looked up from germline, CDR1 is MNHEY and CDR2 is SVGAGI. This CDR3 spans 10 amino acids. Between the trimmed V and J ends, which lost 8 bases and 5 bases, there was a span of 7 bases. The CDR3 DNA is TGTGCCAGCCTATTCCACGAGCAGTACTTC. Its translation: CASLFHEQYF.

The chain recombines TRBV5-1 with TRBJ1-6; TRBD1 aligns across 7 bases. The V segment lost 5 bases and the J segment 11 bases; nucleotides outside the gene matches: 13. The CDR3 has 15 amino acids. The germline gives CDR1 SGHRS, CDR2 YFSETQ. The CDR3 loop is CASRINRGLETPLHF. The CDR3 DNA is TGCGCCAGCAGGATTAACAGGGGACTCGAAACACCCCTCCACTTT.

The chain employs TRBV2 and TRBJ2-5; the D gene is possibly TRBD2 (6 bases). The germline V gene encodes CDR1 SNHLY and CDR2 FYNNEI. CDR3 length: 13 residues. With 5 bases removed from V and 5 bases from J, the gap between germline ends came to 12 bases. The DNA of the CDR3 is TGTGCCAGCAGTAACTCGGGGAGGGAGACCCAGTACTTC. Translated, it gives CASSNSGRETQYF.

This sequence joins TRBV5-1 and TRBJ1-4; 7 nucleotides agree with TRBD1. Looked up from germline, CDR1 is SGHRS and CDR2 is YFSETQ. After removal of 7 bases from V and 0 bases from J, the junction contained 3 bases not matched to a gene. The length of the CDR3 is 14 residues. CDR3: CASAGTATNEKLFF. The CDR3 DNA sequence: TGCGCCAGCGCGGGGACAGCAACTAATGAAAAACTGTTTTTT.

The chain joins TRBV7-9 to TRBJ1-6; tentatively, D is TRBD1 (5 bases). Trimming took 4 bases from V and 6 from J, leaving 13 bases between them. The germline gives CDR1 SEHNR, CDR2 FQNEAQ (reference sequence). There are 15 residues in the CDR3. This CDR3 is CASSSPGGVNSPLHF. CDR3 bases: TGTGCCAGCAGCTCCCCCGGGGGGGTTAATTCACCCCTCCACTTT.

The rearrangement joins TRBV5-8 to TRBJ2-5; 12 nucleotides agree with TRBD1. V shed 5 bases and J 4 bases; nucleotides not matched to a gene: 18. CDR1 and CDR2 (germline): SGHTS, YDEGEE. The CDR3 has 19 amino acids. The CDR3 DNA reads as TGTGCCAGCAGACTGGGGACAGGGGGCCCCGCTTTTCCGGGAGAGACCCAGTACTTC. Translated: CASRLGTGGPAFPGETQYF.

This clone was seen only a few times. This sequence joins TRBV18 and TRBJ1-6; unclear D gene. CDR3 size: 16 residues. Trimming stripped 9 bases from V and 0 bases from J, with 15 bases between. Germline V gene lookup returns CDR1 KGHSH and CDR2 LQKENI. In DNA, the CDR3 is TGTGCCAGTTCCGGAGGGCTTAGCTCCTATAATTCACCCCTCCACTTT. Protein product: CASSGGLSSYNSPLHF.

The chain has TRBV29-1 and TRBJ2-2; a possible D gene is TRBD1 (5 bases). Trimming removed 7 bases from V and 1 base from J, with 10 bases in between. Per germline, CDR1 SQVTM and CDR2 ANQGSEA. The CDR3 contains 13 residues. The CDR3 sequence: CSGRTQNTGELFF. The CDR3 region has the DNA TGCAGCGGGCGGACACAGAACACCGGGGAGCTGTTTTTT.

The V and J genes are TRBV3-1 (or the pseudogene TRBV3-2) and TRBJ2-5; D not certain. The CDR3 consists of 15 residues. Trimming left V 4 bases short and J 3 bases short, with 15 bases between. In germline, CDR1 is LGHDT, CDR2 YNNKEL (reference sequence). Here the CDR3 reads CASSPGGHNKETQYF. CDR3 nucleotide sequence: TGTGCCAGCAGCCCAGGTGGGCACAATAAAGAGACCCAGTACTTC.

The CDR3 DNA follows: TGTGCCAGTAGCGGGGTGGGCCCCACAGATACGCAGTATTTT. It codes for CASSGVGPTDTQYF. V gene TRBV6-6 combines with J gene TRBJ2-3; 8 nucleotides match TRBD2. The V and J ends lost 9 bases and 2 bases, in that order; junction bases with no gene match: 7. The CDR3 contains 14 residues. The germline gives CDR1 MNHNY, CDR2 SVGAGI (reference sequence).

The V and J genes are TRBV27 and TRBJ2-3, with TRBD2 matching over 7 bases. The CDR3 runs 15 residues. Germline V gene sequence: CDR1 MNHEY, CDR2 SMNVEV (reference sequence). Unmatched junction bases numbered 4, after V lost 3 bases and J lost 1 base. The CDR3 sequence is CASSFWGGGTDTQYF. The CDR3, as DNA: TGTGCCAGCAGTTTCTGGGGGGGTGGCACAGATACGCAGTATTTT.